This T cell receptor beta chain was recorded in a study of control samples from healthy donors and cancer patients. Libraries were prepared by immunoSEQ multiplex PCR; TCRdb keeps only in-frame clonotypes and omits some of them. The sample lists around 95,000 clones, around four fifths occurring once. Looked up from germline, CDR1 is LNHDA and CDR2 is SQIVND (reference sequence). Deletions cut 5 bases from V and 6 bases from J, with 14 bases between. The CDR3 spans 13 residues. The rearrangement links TRBV19 to TRBJ2-7; no clear D. This sequence was found in a young man in good health. The specimen was blood. CDR3 sequence reads: CASSQSDLSEQYF. The CDR3 nucleotides are TGTGCCAGTAGTCAATCGGATTTAAGCGAGCAGTACTTC.